This TCR beta chain comes out of a study of cytomegalovirus exposure and HLA in healthy donors. Looking at the study overall: The same platform used for the roughly 650 first-cohort repertoires was also used for the 100 to 150 validation repertoires, as a later analysis reported.

V lost 3 bases to trimming and J lost 4 bases; unmatched junction nucleotides: 6. Per germline, CDR1 SGDLS and CDR2 YYNGEE. The CDR3 loop spans 14 amino acids. Data came from immunoSEQ multiplex PCR; TCRdb stores just in-frame clones and leaves some out. The sample lists a few hundred thousand clones; roughly 90% were seen once. Source material: PBMCs. This receptor was obtained from a woman between 18 and 29 years old in good health and CMV-seronegative. The gene calls are TRBV9 and TRBJ1-1; 7 nucleotides align to TRBD1. The CDR3 loop reads CASSANPGGTEAFF. CDR3 DNA sequence: TGTGCCAGCAGCGCGAACCCAGGGGGCACTGAAGCTTTCTTT. The complete variable domain, with remaining parts taken from reference TRBV9 and TRBJ1-1, reads DSGVTQTPKHLITATGQRVTLRCSPRSGDLSVYWYQQSLDQGLQFLIQYYNGEERAKGNILERFSAQQFPDLHSELNLSSLELGDSALYFCASSANPGGTEAFFGQGTRLTVV.